These 5 T cell receptor beta chains share one sample of origin, sequenced in a study of T cell repertoires and HLA-DP antigens. Clones were read by immunoSEQ multiplex PCR, and TCRdb kept only the in-frame ones, dropping some. Among approximately 100,000 clones, roughly nine tenths were seen once, and the ten largest hold about 1.8%. For these TCRs, the target antigens are not known. Source material: CD4+ T cells from PBMCs. Receptor source: a man aged 50-59 years in good health and CMV-seronegative.

The chain joins TRBV5-6 to TRBJ1-6; 7 positions agree with TRBD1. V was pared by 0 bases and J by 9 bases, with 12 bases of the junction left unmatched. This CDR3 spans 17 amino acids. Germline values: CDR1 SGHDT, CDR2 YYEEEE. CDR3 loop: CASSLGPDRVGISPLHF. The CDR3 DNA sequence: TGTGCCAGCAGCTTGGGCCCCGACAGGGTCGGCATTTCACCCCTCCACTTT.

The chain carries TRBV6-5 and TRBJ2-3; maybe TRBD2 (5 bases). Germline-derived CDR1 and CDR2 are MNHEY and SVGAGI. This CDR3 is 16 amino acids long. Deletions cut 1 base from V and 0 bases from J, with 11 bases between. CDR3 region: CASSYLGTSSTDTQYF. The CDR3 DNA reads TGTGCCAGCAGTTACTTGGGTACTAGTAGCACAGATACGCAGTATTTT.

V usage is TRBV21-1 and J usage is TRBJ1-1; the D call of TRBD1 is as the table states it, not checked on the DNA. TRBV21-1 is classified as a pseudogene. This CDR3 spans 15 amino acids. Written as DNA, the CDR3 is TGTGCCAGCAGCAAAGTTGGGGGCGAGACGACTGAAGCTTTCTTT. Translation gives CASSKVGGETTEAFF.

The V gene is TRBV28, the J gene TRBJ2-1; the D gene is possibly TRBD1 (5 bases). The CDR3 consists of 12 residues. Germline V gene data show CDR1 as MDHEN and CDR2 as SYDVKM. V lost 6 bases and J lost 6, with 9 bases in between. The CDR3 spells CASSLQVNEQFF. The CDR3 bases are TGTGCCAGCAGCCTACAGGTCAATGAGCAGTTCTTC.

This clone was seen many times. The chain is built from TRBV7-2 and TRBJ2-7, with TRBD1 as a possible D gene (6 bases). The V end lost 3 bases, the J end lost 3 bases, and 18 bases lay between the germline ends. Germline V gene lookup returns CDR1 SGHTA and CDR2 FQGNSA. This CDR3 is built from 16 residues. The CDR3 coding sequence is TGTGCCAGCAGCTTGGGCCCAAGGGGGAGTGGCTACGAGCAGTACTTC. Translated: CASSLGPRGSGYEQYF.